This TCR beta chain was profiled in a study of blood T cell repertoires in COVID-19. Study summary: Both acute and convalescent COVID-19 samples were obtained from the United States, Italy and Spain. Sources were T cells, B-cell-depleted T cells, or PBMCs; the material itself was cDNA or gDNA.

Original data processing: Researchers report that nucleated cell counts were estimated from reference gene primer amplification. TCRdb keeps only in-frame clones here, not all; method: immunoSEQ multiplex PCR. V and J calls and clone size are as listed in that table; D and trimming were resolved from the DNA. Found here are more than 150,000 clones, approximately 80% of them singletons; the top ten hold roughly 6.3%. The length of the CDR3 is 11 residues. Germline V gene lookup returns CDR1 SNHLY and CDR2 FYNNEI. V lost 9 bases and J lost 4, with 9 bases in between. The sample consisted of peripheral blood. The origin of this receptor is a human donor in a cohort sampled during active COVID-19. The gene calls are TRBV2 and TRBJ2-5, with D maybe TRBD2 (6 bases). The CDR3 sequence is CASQGGETQYF. The CDR3 nucleotides read TGTGCCAGTCAGGGAGGAGAGACCCAGTACTTC.